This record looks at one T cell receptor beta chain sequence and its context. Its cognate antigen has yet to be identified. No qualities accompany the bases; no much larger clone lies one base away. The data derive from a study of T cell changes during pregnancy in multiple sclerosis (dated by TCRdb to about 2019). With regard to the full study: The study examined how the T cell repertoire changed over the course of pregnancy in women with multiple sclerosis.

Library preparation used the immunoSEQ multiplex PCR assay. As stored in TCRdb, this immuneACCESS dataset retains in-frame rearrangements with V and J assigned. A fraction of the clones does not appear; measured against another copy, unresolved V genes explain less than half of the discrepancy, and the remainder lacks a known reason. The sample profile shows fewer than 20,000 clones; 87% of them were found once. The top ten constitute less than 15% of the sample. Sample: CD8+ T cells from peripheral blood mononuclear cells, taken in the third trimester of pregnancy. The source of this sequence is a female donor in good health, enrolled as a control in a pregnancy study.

The CDR3 reads CASSFTINTGELFF. The DNA is TGTGCCAGCAGCTTTACTATTAACACCGGGGAGCTGTTTTTT. The chain couples TRBV7-3 to TRBJ2-2; the D gene lacks a confident call. A distance of 7 bases separates the germline ends of V and J, which lose 3 bases and 2 bases respectively. Via the germline V gene, CDR1 is SGHTA and CDR2 FQGTGA. The CDR3, cysteine through phenylalanine, is 14 amino acids long. The CDR3 DNA has 42 bases and is translated from base 1.